This TCR beta chain was obtained from a study of T-cell memory formation after mild COVID-19. About this clonotype: Its antigen is not known.

Findings of the study overall: Balance between CD4 and CD8 was seen in clones contracting day 15 to 85, and a CD4+ lean was seen in later expanders.

TCRdb recomputed calls from the 5' RACE reads with MiXCR, one row per CDR3 protein. This sample has hundreds of thousands of distinct CDR3 sequences, with around 28% found just once. V lost 1 base to trimming and J lost 0 bases, with 12 bases between them. The CDR3 totals 15 residues. Germline V gene lookup returns CDR1 DFQATT and CDR2 SNEGSKA (reference sequence). This chain joins TRBV20-1 and TRBJ1-1; the D gene is possibly TRBD1 (5 bases). The clonotype comes from an adult woman who had mild COVID-19 (a few samples of this study predate the infection). Cell type and time point are not known. What was sequenced was PBMCs or a T cell subset sorted from them (not recorded which). CDR3 bases: TGCAGTGCTAGAGCCCGACAGCTCATGAACACTGAAGCTTTCTTT. Encoded protein: CSARARQLMNTEAFF.